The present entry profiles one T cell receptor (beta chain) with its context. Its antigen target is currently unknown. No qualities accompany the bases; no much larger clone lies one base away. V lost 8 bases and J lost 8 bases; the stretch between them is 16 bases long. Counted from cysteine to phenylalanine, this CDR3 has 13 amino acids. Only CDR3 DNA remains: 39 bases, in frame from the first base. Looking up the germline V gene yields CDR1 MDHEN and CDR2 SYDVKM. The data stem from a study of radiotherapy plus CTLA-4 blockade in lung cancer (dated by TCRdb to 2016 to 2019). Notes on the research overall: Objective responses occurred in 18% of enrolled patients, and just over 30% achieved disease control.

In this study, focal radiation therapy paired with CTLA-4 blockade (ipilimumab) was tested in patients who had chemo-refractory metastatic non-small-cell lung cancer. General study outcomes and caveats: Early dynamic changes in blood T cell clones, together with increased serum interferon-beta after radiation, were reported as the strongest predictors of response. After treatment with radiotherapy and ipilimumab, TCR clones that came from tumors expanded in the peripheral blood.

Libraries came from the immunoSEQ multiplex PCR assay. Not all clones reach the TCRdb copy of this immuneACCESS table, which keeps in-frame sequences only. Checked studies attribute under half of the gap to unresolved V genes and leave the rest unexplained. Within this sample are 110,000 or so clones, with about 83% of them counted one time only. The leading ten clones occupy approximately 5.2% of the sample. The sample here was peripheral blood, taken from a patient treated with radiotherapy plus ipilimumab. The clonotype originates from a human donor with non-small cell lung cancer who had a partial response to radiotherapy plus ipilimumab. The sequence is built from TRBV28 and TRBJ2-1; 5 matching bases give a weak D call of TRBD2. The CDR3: CASEAGGRDEQFF. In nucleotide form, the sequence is TGTGCCAGCGAGGCCGGCGGGCGGGATGAGCAGTTCTTC.